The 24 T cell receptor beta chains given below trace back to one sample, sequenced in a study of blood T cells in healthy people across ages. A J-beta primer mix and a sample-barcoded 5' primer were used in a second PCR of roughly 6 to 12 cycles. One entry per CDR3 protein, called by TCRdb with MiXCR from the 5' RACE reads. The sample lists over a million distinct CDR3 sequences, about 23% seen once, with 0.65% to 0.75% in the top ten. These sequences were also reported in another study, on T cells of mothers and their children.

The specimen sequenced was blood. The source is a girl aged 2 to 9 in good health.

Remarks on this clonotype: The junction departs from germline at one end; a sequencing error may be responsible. The CDR3 here is CSAGSSGGLWF. In DNA form, the CDR3 reads TGCAGTGCTGGGTCTAGCGGGGGGCTTTGGTTC. The chain has TRBV20-1 and TRBJ2-5, with 11 bases identical to TRBD2. Per the germline V gene, CDR1 is DFQATT and CDR2 is SNEGSKA (reference sequence). The CDR3 consists of 11 residues.

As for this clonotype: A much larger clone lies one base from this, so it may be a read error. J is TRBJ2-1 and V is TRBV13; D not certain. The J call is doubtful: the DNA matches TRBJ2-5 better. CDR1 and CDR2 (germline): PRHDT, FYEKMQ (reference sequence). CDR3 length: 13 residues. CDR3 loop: CASSLLPQGTQYF. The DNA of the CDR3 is TGTGCCAGCAGCTTATTACCCCAAGGGACCCAGTACTTC.

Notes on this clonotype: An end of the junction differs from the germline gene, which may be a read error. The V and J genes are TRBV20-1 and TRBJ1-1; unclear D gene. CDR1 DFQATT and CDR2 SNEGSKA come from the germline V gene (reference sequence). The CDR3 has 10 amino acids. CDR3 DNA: TGCAGTGCTAGAGTTAAGGGATTGATCTTT. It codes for CSARVKGLIF.

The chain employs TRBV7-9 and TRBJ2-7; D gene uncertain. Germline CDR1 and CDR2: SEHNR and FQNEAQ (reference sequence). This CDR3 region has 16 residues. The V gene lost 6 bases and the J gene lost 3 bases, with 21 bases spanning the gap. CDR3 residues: CASRLTLTDEYYEQYF. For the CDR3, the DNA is TGTGCCAGCAGACTCACGTTAACGGACGAGTACTACGAGCAGTACTTC.

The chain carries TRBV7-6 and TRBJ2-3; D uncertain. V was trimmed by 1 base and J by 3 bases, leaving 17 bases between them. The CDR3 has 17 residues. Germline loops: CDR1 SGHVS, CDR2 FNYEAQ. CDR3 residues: CASSLGSRPLGTDTQYF. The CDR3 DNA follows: TGTGCCAGCAGCTTAGGATCGCGGCCTCTCGGTACAGATACGCAGTATTTT.

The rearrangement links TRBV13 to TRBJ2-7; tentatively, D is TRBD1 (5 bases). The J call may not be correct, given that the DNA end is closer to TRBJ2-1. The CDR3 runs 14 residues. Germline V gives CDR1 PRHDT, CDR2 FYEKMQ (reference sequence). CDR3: CASSVSRAPGEQFF. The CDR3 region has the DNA TGTGCCAGCAGTGTCTCCAGGGCCCCAGGGGAGCAGTTCTTC.

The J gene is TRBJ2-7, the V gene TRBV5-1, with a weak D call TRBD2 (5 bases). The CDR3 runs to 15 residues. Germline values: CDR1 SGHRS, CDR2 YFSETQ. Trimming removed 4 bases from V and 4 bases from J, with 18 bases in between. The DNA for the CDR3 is TGCGCCAGCAGCGAGGACGGAGGATCCCATTACGAGCAGTACTTC. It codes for CASSEDGGSHYEQYF. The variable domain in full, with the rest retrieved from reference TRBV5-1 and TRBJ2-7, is KAGVTQTPRYLIKTRGQQVTLSCSPISGHRSVSWYQQTPGQGLQFLFEYFSETQRNKGNFPGRFSGRQFSNSRSEMNVSTLELGDSALYLCASSEDGGSHYEQYFGPGTRLTVT.

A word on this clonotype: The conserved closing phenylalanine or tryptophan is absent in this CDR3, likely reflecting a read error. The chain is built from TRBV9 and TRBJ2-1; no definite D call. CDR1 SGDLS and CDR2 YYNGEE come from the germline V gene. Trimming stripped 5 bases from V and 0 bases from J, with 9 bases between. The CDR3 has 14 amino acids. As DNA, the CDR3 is TGTGCCAGCAGTTTGACGGGCTCCTACAATGAGCAGTTCTCC. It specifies CASSLTGSYNEQFS.

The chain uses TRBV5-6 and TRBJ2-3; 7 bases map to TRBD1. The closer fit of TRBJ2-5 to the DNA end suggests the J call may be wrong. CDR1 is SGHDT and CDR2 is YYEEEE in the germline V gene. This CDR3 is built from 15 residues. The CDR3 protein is CASSPGTDYGKTQYF. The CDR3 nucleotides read TGTGCCAGCAGCCCGGGGACAGACTACGGGAAGACCCAGTACTTC.

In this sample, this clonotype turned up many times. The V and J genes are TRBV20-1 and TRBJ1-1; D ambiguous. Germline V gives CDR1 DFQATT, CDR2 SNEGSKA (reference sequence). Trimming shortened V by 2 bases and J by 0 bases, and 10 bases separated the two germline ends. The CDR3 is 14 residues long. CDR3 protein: CSARSTRMNTEAFF. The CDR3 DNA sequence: TGCAGTGCTAGATCTACACGCATGAACACTGAAGCTTTCTTT.

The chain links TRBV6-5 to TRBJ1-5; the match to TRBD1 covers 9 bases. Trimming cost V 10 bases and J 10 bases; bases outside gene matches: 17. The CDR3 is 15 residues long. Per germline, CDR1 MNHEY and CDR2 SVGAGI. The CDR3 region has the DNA TGTGCCAACGCCACCCGGACAGGGGACCTAGGCCCCCAGCATTTT. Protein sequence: CANATRTGDLGPQHF.

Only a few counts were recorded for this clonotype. The CDR3 protein is CASSPRGTRNEKLFF. The CDR3, as DNA: TGTGCCAGCAGCCCTAGGGGGACACGAAATGAAAAACTGTTTTTT. This rearrangement joins TRBV7-2 to TRBJ1-4; D is perhaps TRBD1 (6 bases). The V end lost 5 bases, the J end lost 5 bases, and 15 bases lay between the germline ends. Germline assignment: CDR1 SGHTA and CDR2 FQGNSA. There are 15 residues in the CDR3.

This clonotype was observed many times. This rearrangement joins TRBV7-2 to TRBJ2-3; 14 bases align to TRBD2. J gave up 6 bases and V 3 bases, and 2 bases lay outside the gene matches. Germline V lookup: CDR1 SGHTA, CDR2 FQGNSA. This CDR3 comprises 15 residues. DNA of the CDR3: TGTGCCAGCAGCTTGGGACTAGCGGGAGTTGATACGCAGTATTTT. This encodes CASSLGLAGVDTQYF.

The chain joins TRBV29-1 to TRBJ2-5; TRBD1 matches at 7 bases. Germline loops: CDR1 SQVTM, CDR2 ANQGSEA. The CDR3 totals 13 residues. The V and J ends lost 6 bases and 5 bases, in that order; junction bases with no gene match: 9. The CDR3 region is CSVRQGLGETQYF. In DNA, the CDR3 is TGCAGCGTACGACAGGGTCTGGGGGAGACCCAGTACTTC.

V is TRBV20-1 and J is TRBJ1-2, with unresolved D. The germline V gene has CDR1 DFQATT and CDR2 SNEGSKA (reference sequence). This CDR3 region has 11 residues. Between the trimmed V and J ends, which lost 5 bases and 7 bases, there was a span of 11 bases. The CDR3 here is CSAQSFFGYTF. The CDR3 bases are TGCAGTGCTCAAAGCTTTTTTGGCTACACCTTC.

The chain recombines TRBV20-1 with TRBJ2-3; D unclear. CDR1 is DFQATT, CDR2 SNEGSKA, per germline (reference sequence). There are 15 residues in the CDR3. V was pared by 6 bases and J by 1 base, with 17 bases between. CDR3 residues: CSAAGVRVRTDTQYF. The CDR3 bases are TGCAGTGCCGCCGGAGTACGGGTTCGCACAGATACGCAGTATTTT.

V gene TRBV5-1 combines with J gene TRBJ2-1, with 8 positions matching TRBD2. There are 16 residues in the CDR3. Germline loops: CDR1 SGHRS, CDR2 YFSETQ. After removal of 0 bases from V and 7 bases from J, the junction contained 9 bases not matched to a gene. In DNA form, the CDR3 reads TGCGCCAGCAGCTTGGGCCAGCGGGAGCCGGAAAATGAGCAGTTCTTC. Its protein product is CASSLGQREPENEQFF.

The CDR3 reads CASSSSFYNEQFF. The CDR3, as DNA: TGTGCCAGCAGCTCAAGTTTCTACAATGAGCAGTTCTTC. V and J are TRBV7-2 and TRBJ2-1; D gene unclear. V lost 4 bases, J lost 3 bases, and 7 bases lay in between. Germline assignment: CDR1 SGHTA and CDR2 FQGNSA. The CDR3 has 13 residues.

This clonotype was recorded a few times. CDR3 sequence (DNA): TGTGCCAGCTCCTCGCGCCACAGTTTCACCATCTACGAGCAGTACTTC. Translated: CASSSRHSFTIYEQYF. The rearrangement uses TRBV2 and TRBJ2-5; D is unclear. The J call may be wrong; the DNA end is better matched by TRBJ2-7. Germline lookup yields CDR1 SNHLY and CDR2 FYNNEI. This CDR3 contains 16 residues.

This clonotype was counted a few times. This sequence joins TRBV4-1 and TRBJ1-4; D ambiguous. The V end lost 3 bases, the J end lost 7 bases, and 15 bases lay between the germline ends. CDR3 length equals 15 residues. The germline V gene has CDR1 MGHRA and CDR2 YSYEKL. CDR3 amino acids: CASSQWTGQGEKLFF. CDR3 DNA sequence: TGCGCCAGCAGCCAGTGGACTGGGCAAGGTGAAAAACTGTTTTTT.

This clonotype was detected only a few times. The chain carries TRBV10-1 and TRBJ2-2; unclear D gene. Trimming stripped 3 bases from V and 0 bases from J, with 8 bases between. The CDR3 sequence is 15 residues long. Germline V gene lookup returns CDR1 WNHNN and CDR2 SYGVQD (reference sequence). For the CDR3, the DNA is TGCGCCAGCAGTGACGGCCATTCGAACACCGGGGAGCTGTTTTTT. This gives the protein CASSDGHSNTGELFF.

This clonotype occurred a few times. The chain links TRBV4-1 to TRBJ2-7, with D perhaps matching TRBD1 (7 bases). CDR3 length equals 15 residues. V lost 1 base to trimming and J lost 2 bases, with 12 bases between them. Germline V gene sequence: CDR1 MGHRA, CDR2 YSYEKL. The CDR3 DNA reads TGCGCCAGCAGCCAAGGGGGCAGGGGGGCCTACGAGCAGTACTTC. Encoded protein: CASSQGGRGAYEQYF.

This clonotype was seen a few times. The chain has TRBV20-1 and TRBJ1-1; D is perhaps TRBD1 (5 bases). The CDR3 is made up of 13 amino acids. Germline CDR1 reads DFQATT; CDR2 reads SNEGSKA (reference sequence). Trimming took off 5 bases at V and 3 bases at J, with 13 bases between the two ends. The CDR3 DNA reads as TGCAGTGCTGATGACAGCGGGGACACTGAAGCTTTCTTT. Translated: CSADDSGDTEAFF.

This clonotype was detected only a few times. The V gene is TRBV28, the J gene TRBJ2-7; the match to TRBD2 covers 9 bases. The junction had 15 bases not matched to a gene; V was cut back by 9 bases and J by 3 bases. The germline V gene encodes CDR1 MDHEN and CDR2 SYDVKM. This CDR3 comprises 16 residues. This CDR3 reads CASSPPPSGEIYEQYF. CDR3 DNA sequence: TGTGCCAGTAGTCCGCCTCCTAGCGGGGAGATCTACGAGCAGTACTTC.